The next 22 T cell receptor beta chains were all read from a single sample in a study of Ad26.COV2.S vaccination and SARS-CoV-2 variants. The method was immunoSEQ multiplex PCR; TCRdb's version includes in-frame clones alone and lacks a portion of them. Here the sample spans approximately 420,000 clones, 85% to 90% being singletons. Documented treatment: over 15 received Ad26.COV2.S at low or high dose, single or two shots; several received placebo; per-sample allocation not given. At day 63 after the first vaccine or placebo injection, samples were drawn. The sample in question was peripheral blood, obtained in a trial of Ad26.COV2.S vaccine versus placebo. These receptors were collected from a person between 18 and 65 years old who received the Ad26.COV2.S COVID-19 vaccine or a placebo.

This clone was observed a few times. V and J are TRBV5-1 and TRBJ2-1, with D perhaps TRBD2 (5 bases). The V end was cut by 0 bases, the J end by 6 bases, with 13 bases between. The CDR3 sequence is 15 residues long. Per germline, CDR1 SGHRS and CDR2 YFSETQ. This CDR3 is CASSLEASYSNEQFF. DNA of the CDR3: TGCGCCAGCAGCTTGGAGGCTAGCTACAGCAATGAGCAGTTCTTC.

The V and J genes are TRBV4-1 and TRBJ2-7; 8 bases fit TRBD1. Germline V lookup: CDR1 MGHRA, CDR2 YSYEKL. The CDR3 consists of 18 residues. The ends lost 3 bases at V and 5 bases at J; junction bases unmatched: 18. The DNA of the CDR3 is TGCGCCAGCAGCCATCCAGGGATGCTGGTGGGACAGGCTCACGAGCAGTACTTC. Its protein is CASSHPGMLVGQAHEQYF.

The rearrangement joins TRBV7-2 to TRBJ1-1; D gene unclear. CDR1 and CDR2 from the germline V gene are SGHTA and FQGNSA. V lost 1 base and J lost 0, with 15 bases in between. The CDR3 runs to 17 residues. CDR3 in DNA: TGTGCCAGCAGCTTAGTGGGTCTGGGCAGGTTGAACACTGAAGCTTTCTTT. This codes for CASSLVGLGRLNTEAFF.

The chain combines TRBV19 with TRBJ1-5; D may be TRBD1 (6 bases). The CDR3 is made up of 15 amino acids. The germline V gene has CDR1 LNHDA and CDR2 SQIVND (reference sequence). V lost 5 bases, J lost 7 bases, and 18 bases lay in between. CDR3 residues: CASSSPGTRHQPQHF. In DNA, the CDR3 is TGTGCCAGTAGTTCCCCAGGGACACGCCACCAGCCCCAGCATTTT.

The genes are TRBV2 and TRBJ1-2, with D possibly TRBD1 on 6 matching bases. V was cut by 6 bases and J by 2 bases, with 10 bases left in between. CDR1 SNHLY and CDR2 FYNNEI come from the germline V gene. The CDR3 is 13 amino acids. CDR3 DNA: TGTGCCAGCAGCGCCGACAGGAACTATGGCTACACCTTC. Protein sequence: CASSADRNYGYTF.

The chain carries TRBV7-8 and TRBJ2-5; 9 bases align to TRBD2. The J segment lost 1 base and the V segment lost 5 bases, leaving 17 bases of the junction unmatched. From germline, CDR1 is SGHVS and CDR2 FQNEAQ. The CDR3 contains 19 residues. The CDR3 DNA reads TGTGCCAGCAGCCCTCACAGCGCTAGCGGGGCCAATACCCAAGAGACCCAGTACTTC. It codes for CASSPHSASGANTQETQYF.

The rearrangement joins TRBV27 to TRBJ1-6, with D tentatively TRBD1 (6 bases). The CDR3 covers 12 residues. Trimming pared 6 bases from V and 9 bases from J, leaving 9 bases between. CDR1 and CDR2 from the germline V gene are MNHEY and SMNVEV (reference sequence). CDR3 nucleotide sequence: TGTGCCAGCAGGGGGGGGGCTTCACCCCTCCACTTT. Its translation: CASRGGASPLHF.

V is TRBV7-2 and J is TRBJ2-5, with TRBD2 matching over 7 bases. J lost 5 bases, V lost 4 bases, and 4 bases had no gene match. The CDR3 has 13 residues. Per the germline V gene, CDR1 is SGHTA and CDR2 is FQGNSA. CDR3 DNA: TGTGCCAGCAGCTCAAGCGGGGCGGAGACCCAGTACTTC. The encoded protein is CASSSSGAETQYF.

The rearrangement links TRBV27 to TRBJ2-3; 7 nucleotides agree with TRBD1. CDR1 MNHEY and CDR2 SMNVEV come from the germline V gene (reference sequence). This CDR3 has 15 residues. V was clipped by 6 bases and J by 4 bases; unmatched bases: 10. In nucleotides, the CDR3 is TGTGCCAGCAGCGTGACAGGGATACTGCCAGATACGCAGTATTTT. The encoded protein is CASSVTGILPDTQYF.

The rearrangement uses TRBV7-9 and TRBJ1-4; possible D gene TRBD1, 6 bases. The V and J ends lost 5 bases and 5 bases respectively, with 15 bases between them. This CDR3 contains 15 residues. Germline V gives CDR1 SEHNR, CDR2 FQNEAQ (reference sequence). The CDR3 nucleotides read TGTGCCAGCAGCCGCCGGACAGAAAGAAATGAAAAACTGTTTTTT. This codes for CASSRRTERNEKLFF. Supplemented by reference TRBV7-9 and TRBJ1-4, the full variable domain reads DTGVSQNPRHKITKRGQNVTFRCDPISEHNRLYWYRQTLGQGPEFLTYFQNEAQLEKSRLLSDRFSAERPKGSFSTLEIQRTEQGDSAMYLCASSRRTERNEKLFFGSGTQLSVL.

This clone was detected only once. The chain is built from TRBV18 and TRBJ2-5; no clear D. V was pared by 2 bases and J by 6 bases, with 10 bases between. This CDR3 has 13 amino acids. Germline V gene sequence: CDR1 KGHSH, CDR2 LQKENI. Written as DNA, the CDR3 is TGTGCCAGCTCACCAGCTGCTACAAAGACCCAGTACTTC. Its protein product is CASSPAATKTQYF.

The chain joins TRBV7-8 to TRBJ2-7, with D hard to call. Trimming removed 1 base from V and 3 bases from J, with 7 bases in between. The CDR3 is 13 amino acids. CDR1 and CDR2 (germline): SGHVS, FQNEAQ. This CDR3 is CASSLVGIYEQYF. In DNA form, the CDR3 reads TGTGCCAGCAGCTTAGTTGGGATCTACGAGCAGTACTTC.

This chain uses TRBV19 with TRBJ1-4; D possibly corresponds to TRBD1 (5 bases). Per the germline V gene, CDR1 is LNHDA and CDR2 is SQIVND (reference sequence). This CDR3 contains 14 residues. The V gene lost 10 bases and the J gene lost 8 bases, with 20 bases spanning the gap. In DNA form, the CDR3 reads TGTGCCACCATGGCATGGGGGAGCGGCGAAAAACTGTTTTTT. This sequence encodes CATMAWGSGEKLFF.

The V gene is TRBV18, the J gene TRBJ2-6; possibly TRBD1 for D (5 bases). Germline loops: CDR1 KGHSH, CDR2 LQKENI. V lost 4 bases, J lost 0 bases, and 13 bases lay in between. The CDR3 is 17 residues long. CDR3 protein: CASSQPGLGSGANVLTF. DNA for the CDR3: TGTGCCAGCTCACAACCAGGGTTGGGCTCTGGGGCCAACGTCCTGACTTTC.

CDR3 nucleotides: TGTGCCAGCAGTGAATGGGGGACAGACTCCTACGAGCAGTACTTC. Amino acid sequence: CASSEWGTDSYEQYF. This chain uses TRBV6-1 with TRBJ2-7; 7 positions match TRBD1. The length of the CDR3 is 15 residues. With 2 bases clipped from V and 0 bases from J, the junction kept 4 bases outside the gene matches. In germline, CDR1 is MNHNS, CDR2 SASEGT.

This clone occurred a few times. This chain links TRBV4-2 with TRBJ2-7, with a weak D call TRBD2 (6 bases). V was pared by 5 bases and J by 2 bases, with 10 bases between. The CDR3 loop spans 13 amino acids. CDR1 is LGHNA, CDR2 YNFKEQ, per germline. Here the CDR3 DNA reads TGTGCCAGCAGCGCAGGGACTGCCTACGAGCAGTACTTC. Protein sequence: CASSAGTAYEQYF.

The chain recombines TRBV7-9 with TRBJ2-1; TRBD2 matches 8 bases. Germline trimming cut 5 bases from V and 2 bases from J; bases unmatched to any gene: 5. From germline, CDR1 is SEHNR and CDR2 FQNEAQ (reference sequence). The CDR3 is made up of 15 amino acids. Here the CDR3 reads CASSPRGGAYNEQFF. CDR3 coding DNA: TGTGCCAGCAGCCCCCGGGGGGGGGCCTACAATGAGCAGTTCTTC.

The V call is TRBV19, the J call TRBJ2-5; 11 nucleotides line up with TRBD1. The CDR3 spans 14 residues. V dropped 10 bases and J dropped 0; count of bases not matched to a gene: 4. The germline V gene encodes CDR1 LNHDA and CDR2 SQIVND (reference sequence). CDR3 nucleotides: TGTGCCACCGGGACAGGGGGTGACCAAGAGACCCAGTACTTC. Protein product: CATGTGGDQETQYF.

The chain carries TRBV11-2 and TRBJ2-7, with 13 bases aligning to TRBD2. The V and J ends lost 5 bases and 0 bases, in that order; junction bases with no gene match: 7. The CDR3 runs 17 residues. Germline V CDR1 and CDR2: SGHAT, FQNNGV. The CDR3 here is CASSEGLAGLLSYEQYF. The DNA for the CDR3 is TGTGCCAGCAGCGAGGGACTAGCGGGGCTCCTCTCCTACGAGCAGTACTTC.

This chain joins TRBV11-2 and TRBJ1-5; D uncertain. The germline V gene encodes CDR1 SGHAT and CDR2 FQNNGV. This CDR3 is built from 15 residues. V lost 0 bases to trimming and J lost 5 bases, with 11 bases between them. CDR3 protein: CASSLDRRADQPQHF. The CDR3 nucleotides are TGTGCCAGCAGCTTAGACCGCCGGGCGGATCAGCCCCAGCATTTT.

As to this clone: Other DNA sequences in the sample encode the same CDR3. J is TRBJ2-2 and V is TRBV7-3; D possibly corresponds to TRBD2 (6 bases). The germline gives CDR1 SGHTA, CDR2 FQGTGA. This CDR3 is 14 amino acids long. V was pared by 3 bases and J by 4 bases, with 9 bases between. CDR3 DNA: TGTGCCAGCAGCTTGGGGGGTAGCACCGGGGAGCTGTTTTTT. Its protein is CASSLGGSTGELFF.

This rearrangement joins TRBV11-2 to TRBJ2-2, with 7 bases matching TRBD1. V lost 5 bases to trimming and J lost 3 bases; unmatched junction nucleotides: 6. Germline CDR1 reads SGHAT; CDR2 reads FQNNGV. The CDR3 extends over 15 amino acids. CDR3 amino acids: CASSPRDSYTGELFF. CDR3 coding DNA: TGTGCCAGCAGCCCCCGGGACAGCTACACCGGGGAGCTGTTTTTT.